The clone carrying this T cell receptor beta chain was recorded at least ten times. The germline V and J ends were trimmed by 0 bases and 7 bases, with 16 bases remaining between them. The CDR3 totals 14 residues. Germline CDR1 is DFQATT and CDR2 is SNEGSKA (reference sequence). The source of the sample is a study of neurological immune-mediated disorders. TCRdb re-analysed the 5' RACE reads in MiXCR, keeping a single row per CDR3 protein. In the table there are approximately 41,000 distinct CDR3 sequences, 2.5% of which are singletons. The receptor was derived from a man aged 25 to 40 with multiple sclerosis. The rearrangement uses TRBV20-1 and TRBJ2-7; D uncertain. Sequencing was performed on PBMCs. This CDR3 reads CSAREDKGMREQYF. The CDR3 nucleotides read TGCAGTGCTAGAGAAGATAAGGGTATGAGGGAGCAGTACTTC.